This T cell receptor (beta chain) was profiled in a study of control samples from healthy donors and cancer patients. The data were produced by immunoSEQ multiplex PCR, yet TCRdb's version contains in-frame clones alone and is incomplete. The sample contains 200,000 to 250,000 clones, about 93% of which appear only once. CDR1 SGHAT and CDR2 FQNNGV come from the germline V gene. The CDR3 loop spans 11 amino acids. V gave up 7 bases and J gave up 10 bases, with 13 bases separating them. Input material: blood. The sequence derives from a man between 45 and 60 years old in good health. The chain recombines TRBV11-2 with TRBJ1-1; the D gene is possibly TRBD1 (6 bases). DNA of the CDR3: TGTGCCAGCACCCCGGACAGAGGAGCTTTCTTT. Its translation: CASTPDRGAFF. The full variable domain, rest sourced from reference TRBV11-2 and TRBJ1-1, is EAGVAQSPRYKIIEKRQSVAFWCNPISGHATLYWYQQILGQGPKLLIQFQNNGVVDDSQLPKDRFSAERLKGVDSTLKIQPAKLEDSAVYLCASTPDRGAFFGQGTRLTVV.